This T cell receptor beta chain is from a study of post-analysis software for immune sequencing data. Study-wide background: Progressive-relapsing, secondary progressive and relapsing-remitting multiple sclerosis were among the disease courses included. Whole-study findings and limits: Strong co-clustering by F measure linked samples that shared a preparation batch. Patients carried several TRBV segments more frequently than controls did, and TRBV5-6, TRBV5-1 and TRBV20-1 were among them.

The V gene's germline CDR1 is MNHNS and CDR2 SASEGT. This CDR3 contains 14 residues. Notes on this clonotype: What it binds is not known.

Unique-molecular-identifier-tagged TCR beta cDNA libraries were used. TCRdb re-called the PCR reads with MiXCR, one entry per CDR3 protein. The data contain about 820,000 distinct CDR3 sequences, around 50% of them seen just once; the ten biggest clones take up approximately 4.5%. The sample taken for sequencing was blood. The source of this sequence is a girl aged 10 to 17 with multiple sclerosis. The chain carries TRBV6-1 and TRBJ2-7; 8 bases map to TRBD1. The J call may be mistaken, given a closer DNA end match to TRBJ2-4. The CDR3 region has the DNA TGTGCCAGCAGTGGCCTGGGACAGGAAAACATTCAGTACTTC. It codes for CASSGLGQENIQYF.